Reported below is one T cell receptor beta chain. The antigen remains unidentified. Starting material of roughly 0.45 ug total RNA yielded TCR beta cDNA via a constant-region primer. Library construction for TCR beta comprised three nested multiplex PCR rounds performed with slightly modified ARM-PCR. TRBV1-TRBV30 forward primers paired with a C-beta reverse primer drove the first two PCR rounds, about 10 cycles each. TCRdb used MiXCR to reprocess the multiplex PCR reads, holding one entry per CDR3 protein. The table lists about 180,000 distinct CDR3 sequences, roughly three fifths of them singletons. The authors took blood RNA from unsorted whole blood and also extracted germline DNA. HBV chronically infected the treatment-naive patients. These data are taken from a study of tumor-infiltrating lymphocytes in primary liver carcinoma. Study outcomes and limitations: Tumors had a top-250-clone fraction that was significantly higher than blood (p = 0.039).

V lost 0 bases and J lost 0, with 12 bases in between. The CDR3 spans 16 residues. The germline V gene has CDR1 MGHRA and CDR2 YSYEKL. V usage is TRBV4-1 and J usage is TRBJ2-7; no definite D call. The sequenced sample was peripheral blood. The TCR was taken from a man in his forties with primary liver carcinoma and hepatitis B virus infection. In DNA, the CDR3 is TGCGCCAGCAGCCAAGATCAGACAATTAGCTCCTACGAGCAGTACTTC. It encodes CASSQDQTISSYEQYF.